The sequence of this TCR beta chain was determined in a study of cytomegalovirus exposure and HLA in healthy donors (dated by TCRdb to 2016 to 2017). Context from the whole study: According to a later analysis, the roughly 120 validation repertoires were produced on the same platform as the 680 or so repertoires of the first cohort. The study aimed to test whether cataloging public T cell receptors could reveal signatures of past pathogen exposure. Along with the approximately 700-subject first cohort, a separate validation cohort of 120 different subjects was used. High-throughput TCR immunosequencing, statistical association of individual TCRs with disease status, and machine learning were combined to predict cytomegalovirus infection status.

Donors formed part of the validation cohort, which comprised 120 subjects and was distinct from the first cohort of over 500 subjects. A word on this clone: Its antigen is currently not known. It has no much larger one-base neighbor in the sample; base qualities were not kept.

The CDR3 numbers 16 residues from cysteine through phenylalanine. The DNA shown is the 48-base CDR3, in frame from base 1. Taken from the germline V gene, the CDR1 and CDR2 loops are LGHNA and YSLEER. Compared with germline, V lacks 1 base and J lacks 2 bases; bases without a gene match: 3. The research as a whole found: A few of the identified cytomegalovirus-associated TCR beta chains were confirmed in vitro to be specific for cytomegalovirus antigens. The study gave a list of under 200 TCR beta chains associated with cytomegalovirus. The classifier was reported to diagnose cytomegalovirus status with high specificity and sensitivity in both the original and validation cohorts. A later analysis had no HLA typing for the validation cohort, so co-occurrence there was scored across all 110 or so repertoires. It was suggested by the authors that the approach could potentially be generalized to other disease states and immunological phenotypes. Subsequent analysis determined that TCRs grouped into clusters in the first cohort also showed a tendency toward co-occurrence across the 120 validation repertoires, and approximately 93% of cluster scores exceeded 0. Across donors, most TCR sequences were observed very rarely, whereas some public TCRs were present in many individuals.

Library prep was done by the immunoSEQ multiplex PCR assay. As for the authors' bioinformatics: To diagnose cytomegalovirus status from the catalog of TCR beta chain sequences, a statistical classification framework was built. TCRdb provides this immuneACCESS table in a form limited to in-frame rearrangements. Some clones are lacking; in checked studies, under half of them reflect an unresolved V gene, and why the rest are absent is not known. V, J and clone size were drawn from that table, and D and trimming were deduced from the DNA. A total of 200,000 to 300,000 clones appear in this sample, 90% of them only once. The top ten clonotypes cover just over 3% of the sample.

The chain is made from TRBV4-3 and TRBJ2-5; the junction holds 11 bases that match TRBD1. The sequence derives from a woman in her 30s in good health and CMV-seronegative. The specimen sequenced was PBMCs. For the CDR3, the sequence is CASSQGTGGGQETQYF. The DNA reads as follows: TGCGCCAGCAGCCAAGGGACAGGGGGCGGACAAGAGACCCAGTACTTC.